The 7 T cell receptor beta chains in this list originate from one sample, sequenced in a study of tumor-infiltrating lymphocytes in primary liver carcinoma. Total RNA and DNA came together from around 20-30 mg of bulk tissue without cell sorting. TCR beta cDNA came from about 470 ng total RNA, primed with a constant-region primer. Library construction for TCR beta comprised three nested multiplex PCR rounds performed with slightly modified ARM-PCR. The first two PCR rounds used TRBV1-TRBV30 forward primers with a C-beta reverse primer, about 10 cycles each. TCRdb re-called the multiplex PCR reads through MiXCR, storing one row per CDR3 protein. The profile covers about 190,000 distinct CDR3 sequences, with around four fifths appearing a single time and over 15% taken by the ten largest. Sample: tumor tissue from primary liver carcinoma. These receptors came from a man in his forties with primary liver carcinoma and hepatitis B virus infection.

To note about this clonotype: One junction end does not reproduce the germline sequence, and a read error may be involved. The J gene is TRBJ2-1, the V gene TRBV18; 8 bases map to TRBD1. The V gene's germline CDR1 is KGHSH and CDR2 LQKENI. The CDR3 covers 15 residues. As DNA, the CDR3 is TGTGTCAGCTCACCGACAGGGGACGTCTACAATGAGCAGTTCTTC. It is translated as CVSSPTGDVYNEQFF.

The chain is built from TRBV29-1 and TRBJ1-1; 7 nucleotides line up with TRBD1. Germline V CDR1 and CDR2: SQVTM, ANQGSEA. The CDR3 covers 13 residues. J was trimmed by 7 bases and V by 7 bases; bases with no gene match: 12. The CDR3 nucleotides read TGCAGCGCGGACAGGTGGCGAGGAAGTGAAGCTTTCTTT. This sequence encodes CSADRWRGSEAFF.

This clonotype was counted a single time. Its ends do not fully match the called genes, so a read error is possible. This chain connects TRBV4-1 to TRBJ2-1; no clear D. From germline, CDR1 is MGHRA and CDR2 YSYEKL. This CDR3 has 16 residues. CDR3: CASSTPPTSIYNEEFF. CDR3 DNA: TGCGCCAGCAGCACTCCGCCCACTTCGATTTACAATGAGGAGTTCTTC.

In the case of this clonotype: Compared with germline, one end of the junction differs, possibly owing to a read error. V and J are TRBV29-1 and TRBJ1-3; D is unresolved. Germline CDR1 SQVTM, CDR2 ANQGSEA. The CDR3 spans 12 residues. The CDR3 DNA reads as TGCAGGGTTGAAGGTCCTGGAAGCACCATATATTTT. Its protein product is CRVEGPGSTIYF. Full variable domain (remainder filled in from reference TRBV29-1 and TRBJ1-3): SAVISQKPSRDICQRGTSLTIQCQVDSQVTMMFWYRQQPGQSLTLIATANQGSEATYESGFVIDKFPISRPNLTFSTLTVSNMSPEDSSIYLCRVEGPGSTIYFGEGSWLTVV.

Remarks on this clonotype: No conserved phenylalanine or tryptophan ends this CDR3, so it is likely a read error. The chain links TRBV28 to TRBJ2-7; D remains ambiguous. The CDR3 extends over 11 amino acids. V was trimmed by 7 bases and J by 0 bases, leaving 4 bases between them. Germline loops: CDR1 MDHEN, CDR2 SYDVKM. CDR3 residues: CASISSYEQYL. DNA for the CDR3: TGTGCCAGCATCAGCTCCTACGAGCAGTACCTC.

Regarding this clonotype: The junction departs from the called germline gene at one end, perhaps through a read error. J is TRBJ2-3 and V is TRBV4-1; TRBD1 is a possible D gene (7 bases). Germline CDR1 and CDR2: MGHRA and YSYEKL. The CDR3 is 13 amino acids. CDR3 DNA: TGCGCCAGCAGCCAAGAATGCCAGGGGGGACTCCATTTT. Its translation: CASSQECQGGLHF.

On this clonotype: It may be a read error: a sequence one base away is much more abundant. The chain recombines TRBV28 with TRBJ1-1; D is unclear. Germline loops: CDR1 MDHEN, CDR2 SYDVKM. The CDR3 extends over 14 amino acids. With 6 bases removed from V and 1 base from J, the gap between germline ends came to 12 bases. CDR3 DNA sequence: TGTGCCAGCAGCTCGGGGAGTTGGAACACTGAAGCTTTCTTT. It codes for CASSSGSWNTEAFF.